This T cell receptor beta chain emerged from a study of blood T cells in healthy people across ages. Study results and limitations: Greater diversity and more naive CD4+ cells were seen in long-lived donors than in aged donors.

This CDR3 comprises 14 residues. Germline V gene lookup returns CDR1 LNHDA and CDR2 SQIVND (reference sequence). V shed 4 bases, J shed 6 bases, and the junction held 7 bases outside the gene matches. Comments on this clonotype: Its target is unknown.

The total RNA that was extracted per sample amounted to at least 5 micrograms. A second PCR, run for roughly 7 to 12 cycles, used a sample-barcoded 5' primer plus a J-beta primer mix. TCRdb processed the 5' RACE reads anew with MiXCR; each CDR3 protein has one entry. The sample consists of over 750,000 distinct CDR3 sequences, about 25% of them appearing once. These data were also reused for a study on T cells of mothers and their children.

This receptor was obtained from a boy between 10 and 17 years old in good health. Sequenced: blood. The chain links TRBV19 to TRBJ1-1; TRBD1 matches 8 bases. The CDR3 loop reads CASSTLTGVPEAFF. The DNA for the CDR3 is TGTGCCAGTAGTACCTTGACAGGGGTACCTGAAGCTTTCTTT.